Presented here are 9 T cell receptor beta chains from one specimen sequenced in a study of shared clonotypes between healthy human individuals. Clones were read by immunoSEQ multiplex PCR, and TCRdb kept only the in-frame ones, dropping some. The sample carries about 700,000 clones, 74% recorded once. Material: memory CD4+ T cells sorted from blood. Subset described: CD45RA-negative fraction. These TCRs come from a woman aged 25 to 45 in good health.

The chain employs TRBV5-4 and TRBJ2-6; no firm D call. Trimming removed 4 bases at V and 2 bases at J, with 10 bases between. Per germline, CDR1 SGHNT and CDR2 YYREEE (reference sequence). The CDR3 loop spans 15 amino acids. The CDR3 reads CASSIDVAGANVLTF. The CDR3 nucleotides read TGTGCCAGCAGCATAGACGTAGCTGGGGCCAACGTCCTGACTTTC. The entire variable domain, with the rest obtained from reference TRBV5-4 and TRBJ2-6, is as follows: ETGVTQSPTHLIKTRGQQVTLRCSSQSGHNTVSWYQQALGQGPQFIFQYYREEENGRGNFPPRFSGLQFPNYSSELNVNALELDDSALYLCASSIDVAGANVLTFGAGSRLTVL.

This chain joins TRBV7-2 and TRBJ2-3; no firm D call. Germline CDR1 SGHTA, CDR2 FQGNSA. Trimming left V 1 base short and J 4 bases short, with 21 bases between. The CDR3 contains 18 residues. The CDR3 DNA is TGTGCCAGCAGCTTAGAGTTGGCTTGGGCGCCGGATGCAGATACGCAGTATTTT. It translates to CASSLELAWAPDADTQYF.

This sequence joins TRBV19 and TRBJ1-2; 7 bases agree with TRBD1. In germline, CDR1 is LNHDA, CDR2 SQIVND (reference sequence). The CDR3 runs to 13 residues. The ends lost 5 bases at V and 7 bases at J; junction bases unmatched: 7. This chain's CDR3 is CASSATGSGGYTF. The CDR3 DNA sequence: TGTGCCAGTAGTGCGACAGGGAGCGGTGGCTACACCTTC.

This chain connects TRBV27 to TRBJ2-7; TRBD2 aligns across 7 bases. Germline lookup yields CDR1 MNHEY and CDR2 SMNVEV (reference sequence). Trimming cost V 4 bases and J 1 base; bases outside gene matches: 7. CDR3 length: 15 amino acids. CDR3 loop: CASSYRGGASYEQYF. The CDR3, as DNA: TGTGCCAGCAGTTACCGGGGAGGGGCGTCCTACGAGCAGTACTTC.

This clone was found once. The chain couples TRBV4-1 to TRBJ2-2, with 11 bases aligning to TRBD2. The CDR3 is 15 residues long. The germline V gene has CDR1 MGHRA and CDR2 YSYEKL. V lost 3 bases and J lost 8; bases outside the gene matches: 5. The DNA of the CDR3 is TGCGCCAGCAGCCATGGACTAGCGGGTAGGGGGGAGCTGTTTTTT. It specifies CASSHGLAGRGELFF.

The CDR3, as DNA: TGTGCCAGCAGTGGTCCGGGACAGGGTGACAATGAGCAGTTCTTC. It encodes CASSGPGQGDNEQFF. The V gene is TRBV28, the J gene TRBJ2-1; 9 positions match TRBD1. Germline assignment: CDR1 MDHEN and CDR2 SYDVKM. The CDR3 covers 15 residues. Losses at the gene ends were 5 bases for V and 5 bases for J; bases not matched to a gene: 7.

With respect to this clone: The same CDR3 arises from other DNA sequences in this sample as well. V is TRBV19 and J is TRBJ1-5, with D perhaps matching TRBD1 (6 bases). The V end lost 1 base, the J end lost 2 bases, and 9 bases lay between the germline ends. CDR3 length equals 15 residues. Germline values: CDR1 LNHDA, CDR2 SQIVND (reference sequence). CDR3 loop: CASSIVGGGNQPQHF. The CDR3 region has the DNA TGTGCCAGTAGTATAGTAGGGGGAGGCAATCAGCCCCAGCATTTT.

This clone has just a few counts. The same CDR3 also results from other DNA sequences found in this sample. The rearrangement uses TRBV5-1 and TRBJ2-1; 12 nucleotides line up with TRBD2. CDR3 length: 15 amino acids. Per germline, CDR1 SGHRS and CDR2 YFSETQ. J was trimmed by 4 bases and V by 3 bases; bases with no gene match: 2. CDR3 sequence (DNA): TGCGCCAGCAGCTCCGGGACTAGCGGGTACAATGAGCAGTTCTTC. This translates into CASSSGTSGYNEQFF. Looking up the rest from reference TRBV5-1 and TRBJ2-1 gives the full variable domain: KAGVTQTPRYLIKTRGQQVTLSCSPISGHRSVSWYQQTPGQGLQFLFEYFSETQRNKGNFPGRFSGRQFSNSRSEMNVSTLELGDSALYLCASSSGTSGYNEQFFGPGTRLTVL.

This clone was seen a single time. This chain joins TRBV7-9 and TRBJ2-5; 10 bases fit TRBD2. Looked up from germline, CDR1 is SEHNR and CDR2 is FQNEAQ (reference sequence). The CDR3 loop spans 14 amino acids. The junction had 4 bases not matched to a gene; V was cut back by 2 bases and J by 7 bases. CDR3 nucleotides: TGTGCCAGCAGCTTACGTGCTAGCGGGGGGACCCAGTACTTC. Amino acids: CASSLRASGGTQYF.